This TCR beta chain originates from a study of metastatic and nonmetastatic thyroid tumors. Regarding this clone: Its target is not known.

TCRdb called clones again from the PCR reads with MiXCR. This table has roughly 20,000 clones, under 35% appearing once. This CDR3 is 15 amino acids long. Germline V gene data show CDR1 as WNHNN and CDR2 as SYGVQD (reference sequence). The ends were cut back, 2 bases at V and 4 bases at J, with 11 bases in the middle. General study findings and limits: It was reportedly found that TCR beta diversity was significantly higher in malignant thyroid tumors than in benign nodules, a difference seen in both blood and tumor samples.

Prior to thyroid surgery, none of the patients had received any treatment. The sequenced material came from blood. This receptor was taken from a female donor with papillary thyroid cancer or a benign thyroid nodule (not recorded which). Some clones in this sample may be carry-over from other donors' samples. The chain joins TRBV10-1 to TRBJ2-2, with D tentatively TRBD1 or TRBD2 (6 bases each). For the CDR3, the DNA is TGCGCCAGCAGTGAGGTCAGGGGAGGCACCGGGGAGCTGTTTTTT. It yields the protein CASSEVRGGTGELFF.